These 9 T cell receptor beta chains were sequenced from one sample in a study of T cells after yellow fever vaccination. MiXCR was run by TCRdb on the 5' RACE reads, yielding one entry per CDR3 protein. The sample has 20,000 to 25,000 distinct CDR3 sequences, roughly 5% seen once. The sample consisted of PBMCs, either bulk or a sorted T-cell subset (CD4+, CD8+, memory, or dextramer-sorted; not recorded which), taken around 45 days after the first yellow fever vaccination. These receptor sequences come from a young man who received the YFV17D yellow fever vaccine.

This clonotype occurred many times. This chain links TRBV30 with TRBJ1-1, with no clear D. The germline V gene encodes CDR1 GTSNPN and CDR2 SVGIG (reference sequence). Between the trimmed V and J ends, which lost 5 bases and 5 bases, there was a span of 9 bases. The CDR3 loop spans 11 amino acids. DNA of the CDR3: TGTGCCTGGGGGTCGGAGACTGAAGCTTTCTTT. Protein: CAWGSETEAFF.

This clonotype is deemed medium-sized. The V call is TRBV5-1, the J call TRBJ2-5; D is uncertain. This CDR3 comprises 14 residues. Germline CDR1 is SGHRS and CDR2 is YFSETQ. The V and J ends lost 0 bases and 3 bases respectively, with 9 bases between them. CDR3 nucleotide sequence: TGCGCCAGCAGCTTGGCCGGAACTGAAGAGACCCAGTACTTC. Translated: CASSLAGTEETQYF. Full variable domain (outside the CDR3, taken from reference TRBV5-1 and TRBJ2-5): KAGVTQTPRYLIKTRGQQVTLSCSPISGHRSVSWYQQTPGQGLQFLFEYFSETQRNKGNFPGRFSGRQFSNSRSEMNVSTLELGDSALYLCASSLAGTEETQYFGPGTRLLVL.

This clonotype was picked up many times. The V gene is TRBV20-1, the J gene TRBJ1-2, with 12 bases lining up with TRBD1. This CDR3 spans 15 amino acids. V dropped 7 bases and J dropped 6; count of bases not matched to a gene: 12. Germline V lookup: CDR1 DFQATT, CDR2 SNEGSKA (reference sequence). In DNA, the CDR3 is TGCAGTGTTAGTCAACCGGGACAGGGGGCGGATGGCTACACCTTC. Its protein product is CSVSQPGQGADGYTF.

This clonotype came up many times. J is TRBJ2-3 and V is TRBV7-2; 8 bases are a match to TRBD1. This CDR3 spans 13 amino acids. V gave up 5 bases and J gave up 6 bases; unmatched junction bases: 4. Germline CDR1 reads SGHTA; CDR2 reads FQGNSA. CDR3 in amino acids: CASSPQGADTQYF. CDR3 nucleotides: TGTGCCAGCAGCCCCCAGGGGGCGGATACGCAGTATTTT. Drawing the rest from reference TRBV7-2 and TRBJ2-3, the complete variable domain is GAGVSQSPSNKVTEKGKDVELRCDPISGHTALYWYRQSLGQGLEFLIYFQGNSAPDKSGLPSDRFSAERTGGSVSTLTIQRTQQEDSAVYLCASSPQGADTQYFGPGTRLTVL.

This clonotype was counted many times. This chain joins TRBV27 and TRBJ1-1; a weak D match, TRBD1 (5 bases). CDR3 length: 13 amino acids. V lost 1 base to trimming and J lost 5 bases, with 8 bases between them. The germline CDR1 and CDR2 sequences are MNHEY and SMNVEV (reference sequence). CDR3 nucleotide sequence: TGTGCCAGCAGTTTATTTAGGGGAACTGAAGCTTTCTTT. Amino acids: CASSLFRGTEAFF.

The chain has TRBV18 and TRBJ2-7, with unresolved D. The CDR3 has 12 residues. Germline V gene data show CDR1 as KGHSH and CDR2 as LQKENI. Trimming cost V 4 bases and J 3 bases, with 7 bases left between them. This CDR3 reads CASSQANYEQYF. The CDR3 DNA reads TGTGCCAGCTCACAGGCTAACTACGAGCAGTACTTC.

Relative to its sample, this clonotype is medium-sized. The chain uses TRBV20-1 and TRBJ2-7; a possible D gene is TRBD1 (5 bases). Germline CDR1 DFQATT, CDR2 SNEGSKA (reference sequence). V lost 1 base to trimming and J lost 0 bases, with 10 bases between them. The CDR3 length is 14 residues. CDR3 sequence (DNA): TGCAGTGCTAGAGGTGGAGACAGCTCCTACGAGCAGTACGTC. This codes for CSARGGDSSYEQYV.

Only a few counts were recorded for this clonotype. A much bigger clone sits one base away, suggesting this may be a read error. The CDR3 sequence is CASRLGAGDEQFF. CDR3 sequence (DNA): TGTGCCAGCCGTTTAGGGGCGGGCGATGAGCAGTTCTTC. This sequence joins TRBV12-3 or TRBV12-4 and TRBJ2-1; either TRBD1 or TRBD2 may supply D (5 bases each). The CDR3 contains 13 residues.

In its sample, this clonotype was seen many times. As DNA, the CDR3 is TGTGCCAGCTCACCACCTAGGATTTTTAGCACAGATACGCAGTATTTT. Its protein product is CASSPPRIFSTDTQYF. The chain employs TRBV18 and TRBJ2-3; D is undetermined. From germline, CDR1 is KGHSH and CDR2 LQKENI. This CDR3 region has 16 residues. V lost 0 bases, J lost 0 bases, and 10 bases lay in between.